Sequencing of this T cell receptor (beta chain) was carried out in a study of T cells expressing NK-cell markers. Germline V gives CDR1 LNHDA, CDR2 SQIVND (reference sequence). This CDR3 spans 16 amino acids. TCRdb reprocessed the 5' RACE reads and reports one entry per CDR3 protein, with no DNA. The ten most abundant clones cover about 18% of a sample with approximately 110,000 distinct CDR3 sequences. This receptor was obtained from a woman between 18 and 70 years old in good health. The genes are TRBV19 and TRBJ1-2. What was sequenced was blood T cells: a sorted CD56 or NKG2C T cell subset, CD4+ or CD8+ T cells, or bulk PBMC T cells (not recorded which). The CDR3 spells CASSMAAEPFIYGYTF.